This entry features one TCR beta chain sequence. The length of the CDR3 is 12 residues. Looked up from germline, CDR1 is MDHEN and CDR2 is SYDVKM. Deletions cut 5 bases from V and 8 bases from J, with 12 bases between. The data originate from a study of blood T cell repertoires in COVID-19. Overall study context: Acute and convalescent COVID-19 specimens originated in the United States, Italy and Spain. Sample material is recorded as cDNA or gDNA derived from T cells, B-cell-depleted T cells, or PBMCs.

In the authors' workflow: Nucleated cell counts were estimated from reference gene primer amplification. Measured with immunoSEQ multiplex PCR; TCRdb has only the in-frame clones, and not every one. That table supplies the V and J calls and clone size; D and trimming were determined from the DNA. The sample carries 130,000 to 150,000 clones, more than 70% recorded once. The sequence came from a man in his 60s with active or convalescent COVID-19. The sample was peripheral blood. The gene calls are TRBV28 and TRBJ1-1; D not resolved. This chain's CDR3 is CASSISGVEAFF. Here the CDR3 DNA reads TGTGCCAGCAGTATATCGGGAGTCGAAGCTTTCTTT.